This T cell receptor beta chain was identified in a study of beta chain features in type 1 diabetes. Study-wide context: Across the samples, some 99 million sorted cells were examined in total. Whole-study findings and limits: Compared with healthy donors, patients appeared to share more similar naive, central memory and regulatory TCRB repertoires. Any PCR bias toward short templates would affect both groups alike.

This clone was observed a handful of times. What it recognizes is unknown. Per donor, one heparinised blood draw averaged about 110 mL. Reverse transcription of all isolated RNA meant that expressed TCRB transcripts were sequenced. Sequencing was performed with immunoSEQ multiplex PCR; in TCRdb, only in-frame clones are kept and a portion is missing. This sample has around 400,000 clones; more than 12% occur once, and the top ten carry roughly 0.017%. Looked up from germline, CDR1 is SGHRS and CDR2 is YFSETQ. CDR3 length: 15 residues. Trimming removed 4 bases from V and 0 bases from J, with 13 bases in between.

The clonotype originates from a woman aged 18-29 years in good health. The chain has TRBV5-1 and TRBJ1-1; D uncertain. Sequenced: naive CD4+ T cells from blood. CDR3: CASSVSVGMNTEAFF. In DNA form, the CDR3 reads TGCGCCAGCAGCGTGTCGGTCGGGATGAACACTGAAGCTTTCTTT.